The clone carrying this TCR beta chain came up many times. CDR1 is MDHEN, CDR2 SYDVKM, per germline. The CDR3 sequence is 13 residues long. Trimming pared 6 bases from V and 4 bases from J, leaving 12 bases between. This entry belongs to a study of T cells in Graves' hyperthyroidism and ophthalmopathy. Amplification of TCR beta CDR3 regions was performed using RNA transcripts as template. HTBI primers drove first-round RT-PCR of the TCR CDR3. A single record per CDR3 protein comes from TCRdb applying MiXCR to the multiplex PCR reads. Among around 260,000 distinct CDR3 sequences, less than 30% were seen once, and the ten largest hold 20% to 30%.

Specimen: blood. This sequence was found in a man between 40 and 49 years old with Graves' hyperthyroidism that later progressed to Graves' ophthalmopathy. The chain joins TRBV28 to TRBJ1-2; the D is unclear. This CDR3 is CASSRKFTYGYTF. CDR3 nucleotides: TGTGCCAGCAGCCGCAAATTTACCTATGGCTACACCTTC.